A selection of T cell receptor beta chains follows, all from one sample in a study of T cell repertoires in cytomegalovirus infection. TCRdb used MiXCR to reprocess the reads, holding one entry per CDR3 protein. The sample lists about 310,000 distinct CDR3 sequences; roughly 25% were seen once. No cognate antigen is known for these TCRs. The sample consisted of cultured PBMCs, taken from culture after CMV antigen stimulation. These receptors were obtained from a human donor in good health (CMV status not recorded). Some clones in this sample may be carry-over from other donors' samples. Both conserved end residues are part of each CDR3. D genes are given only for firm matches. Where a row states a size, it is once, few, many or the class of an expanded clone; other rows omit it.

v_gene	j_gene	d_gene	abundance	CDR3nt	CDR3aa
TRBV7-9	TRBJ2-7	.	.	TGTGCCAGCAGCTCGACGATGGAGAATTCAGCCGAGCAGTACTTC	CASSSTMENSAEQYF
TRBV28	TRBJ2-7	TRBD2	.	TGTGCCAGCAGTCTTAGCGGGAGTACCCACGAGCAGTACTTC	CASSLSGSTHEQYF
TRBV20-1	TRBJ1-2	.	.	TGCAGTGCTACGCGTGGGGGTGGCTACACCTTC	CSATRGGGYTF
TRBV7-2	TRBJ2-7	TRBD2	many	TGTGCCAGCAGTTACGACAGCGGGACCTACGAGCAGTACTTC	CASSYDSGTYEQYF
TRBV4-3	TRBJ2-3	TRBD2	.	TGCGCCAGCAGCCAAGAAACTAGCGGGACCTCCGATACGCAGTATTTT	CASSQETSGTSDTQYF
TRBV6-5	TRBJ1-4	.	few	TGTGCCAGCAGTTACTCCAGGGTGTCCCGTATGCTGTTTTTT	CASSYSRVSRMLFF
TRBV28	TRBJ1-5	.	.	TGTGCCAGCAGTTTCCCGACGACGGGAAGAAGGTATTTT	CASSFPTTGRRYF
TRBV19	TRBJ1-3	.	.	TGTGCCACCTCACCTTTTGCCGGAAACACCATATATTTT	CATSPFAGNTIYF
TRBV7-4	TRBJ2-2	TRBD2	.	TGTGCCAGCACCAACGGACTAGCGGGAGGGACCGGGGAGCTGTTTTTT	CASTNGLAGGTGELFF
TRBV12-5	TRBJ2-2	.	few	TGTGCTAGTGGTTTGGTACTCGGTAACACCGGGGAGCTGTTTTTT	CASGLVLGNTGELFF
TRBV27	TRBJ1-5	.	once	TGTGCCAGCAGTTGGGGGGCGGGGCAGCCCCAGCATTTT	CASSWGAGQPQHF
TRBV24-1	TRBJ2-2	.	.	TGTGCCACCAGTGATTCAGGGAGTGGGGAGCTGTTTTTT	CATSDSGSGELFF
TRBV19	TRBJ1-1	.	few	TGTGCCAGCTCGGACTGGGCCCCGAACACTGAAGCTTTCTTT	CASSDWAPNTEAFF
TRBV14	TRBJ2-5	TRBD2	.	TGTGCCAGCAGCCAGGGGACTAGCTCCCTCCAAGAGACCCAGTACTTC	CASSQGTSSLQETQYF
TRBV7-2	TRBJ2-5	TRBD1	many	TGTGCCAGCAGCAATAGACAGGGGAGGGAGACCCAGTACTTC	CASSNRQGRETQYF
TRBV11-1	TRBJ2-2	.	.	TGTGCCACCGAACCAGGGGACGCCGGGGAGCTGTTTTTT	CATEPGDAGELFF
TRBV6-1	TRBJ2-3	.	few	TGTGCCAGCATTTTCCCCGGCACAGATACGCAGTATTTT	CASIFPGTDTQYF
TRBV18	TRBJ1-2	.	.	TGTGCCAGCTCACCAGGCCCCGGTGAGAGGAGCTACACCTTC	CASSPGPGERSYTF
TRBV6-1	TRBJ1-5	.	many	TGTGCCAGCAGTGAGGGACACAGGGCTCAGCCCCAGCATTTT	CASSEGHRAQPQHF
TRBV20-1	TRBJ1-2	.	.	TGCAGTGCTAGTGAGGGGTGGCTAGGTGGCTACACCTTC	CSASEGWLGGYTF
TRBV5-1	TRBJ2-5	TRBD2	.	TGCGCCAGCAGCTTGTCCGGTGCGGGAGTATCTGCAGAGACCCAGTACTTC	CASSLSGAGVSAETQYF
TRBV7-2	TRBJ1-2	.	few	TGTGCCAGCAGCTTAGGGGCTGGCTACACCTTC	CASSLGAGYTF
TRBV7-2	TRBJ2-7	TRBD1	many	TGTGCCAGCAGCACGTCGGGACAGAAAGACTACGAGCAGTACTTC	CASSTSGQKDYEQYF
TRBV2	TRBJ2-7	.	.	TGTGCCAGTAGTTTGGCAGGGAACTACGAGCAGTACTTC	CASSLAGNYEQYF
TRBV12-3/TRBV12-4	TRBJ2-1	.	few	TGTGCCAGCAGTTTCGCAGGGTTCGCCAATGAGCAGTTCTTC	CASSFAGFANEQFF
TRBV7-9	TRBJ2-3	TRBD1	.	TGTGCCAGCAGCGAAAGACAGGGACGCACAGATACGCAGTATTTT	CASSERQGRTDTQYF
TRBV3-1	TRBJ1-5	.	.	TGTGCCAGCAGCCGCTCACTCGATCAGCCCCAGCATTTT	CASSRSLDQPQHF
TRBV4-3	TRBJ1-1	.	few	TGCGCCAGCAGCCAAGATAGGGTGGACACTGAAGCTTTCTTT	CASSQDRVDTEAFF
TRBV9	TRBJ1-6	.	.	TGTGCCAGCAGCGCCCGGGACCTAGTATCACCCCTCCACTTT	CASSARDLVSPLHF
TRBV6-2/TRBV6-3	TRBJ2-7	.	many	TGTGCCAGCAGAGGGTACACCTACGAGCAGTACTTC	CASRGYTYEQYF
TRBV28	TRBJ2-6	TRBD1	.	TGTGCCAGCAGTTTTCGCGCGAACAGGGGGAAGGCTTCCGGGGCCAACGTCCTGACTTTC	CASSFRANRGKASGANVLTF
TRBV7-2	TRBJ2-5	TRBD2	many	TGTGCCAGCAGCCCCACTAGCGGAGAGACCCAGTACTTC	CASSPTSGETQYF
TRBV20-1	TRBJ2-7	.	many	TGCAGTGCCAACCGGGACGGTGATCGCTCCTACGAGCAGTACTTC	CSANRDGDRSYEQYF
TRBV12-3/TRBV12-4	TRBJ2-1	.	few	TGTGCCAGCATACCGGTCTTGTCCTACAATGAGCAGTTCTTC	CASIPVLSYNEQFF
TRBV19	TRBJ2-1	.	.	TGTGCCAGTAGCATGCGTAGCGAGCTCGGGGAGCAGTTCTTC	CASSMRSELGEQFF
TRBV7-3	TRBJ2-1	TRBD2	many	TGTGCCAGCAGAGAGGCAGCGGGAGGGCCTAGTGAGCAGTTCTTC	CASREAAGGPSEQFF
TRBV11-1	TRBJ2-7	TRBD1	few	TGTGCCAGCAGCTTGGACAGGGTATTGGACGAGCAGTACTTC	CASSLDRVLDEQYF
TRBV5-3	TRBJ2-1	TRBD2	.	TGTGCCAGAAGCCTCGGGACTAGCGGGAATACCCGCAATGAGCGGCAGTTCTTC	CARSLGTSGNTRNERQFF
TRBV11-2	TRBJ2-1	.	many	TGTGCCAGCAGCTTAAGGGCGTCGCGGCGGGCGAGCTCCTACAATGAGCAGTTCTTC	CASSLRASRRASSYNEQFF
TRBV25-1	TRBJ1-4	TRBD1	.	TGTGCCAACATATGGGACAGATCTAATGAAAAACTGTTTTTT	CANIWDRSNEKLFF
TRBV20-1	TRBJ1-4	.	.	TGCAGTGCTAGGAGGCAGGTTAATGAAAAACTGTTTTTT	CSARRQVNEKLFF